This T cell receptor beta chain was profiled in a study of T cells in Graves' hyperthyroidism and ophthalmopathy. Regions amplified from RNA transcripts were the TCR beta CDR3 regions. A first-round RT-PCR of the TCR CDR3 used the HTBI primer set. TCRdb re-called the multiplex PCR reads with MiXCR, one entry per CDR3 protein. The table has a few hundred thousand distinct CDR3 sequences, less than 15% seen once. The CDR3 totals 15 residues. The V gene's germline CDR1 is SGHRS and CDR2 YFSETQ. V trimming: 4 bases; J trimming: 6 bases; junction bases outside the gene matches: 11. Sequencing was carried out using blood. The chain joins TRBV5-1 to TRBJ1-1; 8 positions match TRBD1. The TCR comes from a woman aged 40 to 50 with Graves' hyperthyroidism that later progressed to Graves' ophthalmopathy. This CDR3 is CASSKTGDRGAEAFF. CDR3 DNA sequence: TGCGCCAGCAGCAAGACAGGGGACAGAGGCGCTGAAGCTTTCTTT.